Sequencing of this TCR beta chain was carried out in a study of cytomegalovirus exposure and HLA in healthy donors. General observations from the study: In vitro confirmation showed a few CMV-associated chains to be CMV antigen specific. Most TCR sequences were uncommon, yet certain public TCRs appeared in many donors.

The study drew the donors from its 120-subject validation cohort, separate from the roughly 700-subject first cohort. Germline CDR1 reads SSHAT; CDR2 reads FNYEAQ (reference sequence). This CDR3 is built from 13 residues. Sequencing used immunoSEQ multiplex PCR; TCRdb keeps in-frame clones, though not all of them. The table includes 150,000 to 200,000 clones, approximately 90% detected once. This clone showed up just once. Its antigen is not identified. The junction departs from the called germline gene at one end, perhaps through a read error. This clonotype was obtained from a man younger than 30 in good health and CMV-seronegative. The sequenced material came from PBMCs. The chain employs TRBV7-7 and TRBJ2-5, with D possibly being TRBD2 (5 bases). CDR3 loop: CASSFSGYETQYF. CDR3 DNA sequence: TGTGCTAGCAGCTTTTCGGGGTACGAGACCCAGTACTTC.